The 9 T cell receptor beta chains given below trace back to one sample, sequenced in a study of graft-versus-host responses after intestinal transplantation. TCRdb keeps only in-frame clones here, not all; method: immunoSEQ multiplex PCR. This sample has roughly 29,000 clones; 87% occur once, and the top ten carry more than 9%. Sequencing was performed on PBMCs, taken 450 to 480 days after intestinal transplantation. These receptors all stem from a human patient who received an intestinal transplant, so some T cells may come from the graft donor.

As DNA, the CDR3 is TGTGCCAGCAGTGAAGACAGGGGTATGAGTGAAAAACTGTTTTTT. It translates to CASSEDRGMSEKLFF. The chain joins TRBV2 to TRBJ1-4; TRBD1 matches at 7 bases. Unmatched junction bases numbered 6, after V lost 1 base and J lost 7 bases. The germline V gene has CDR1 SNHLY and CDR2 FYNNEI. CDR3 length equals 15 residues. Full variable domain (outside the CDR3, taken from reference TRBV2 and TRBJ1-4): EPEVTQTPSHQVTQMGQEVILRCVPISNHLYFYWYRQILGQKVEFLVSFYNNEISEKSEIFDDQFSVERPDGSNFTLKIRSTKLEDSAMYFCASSEDRGMSEKLFFGSGTQLSVL.

The rearrangement uses TRBV6-6 and TRBJ1-1; TRBD1 might be the D (5 bases). V lost 7 bases and J lost 6, with 15 bases in between. Germline V gives CDR1 MNHNY, CDR2 SVGAGI (reference sequence). The CDR3 spans 13 residues. The CDR3 sequence is CASTLGTLAEAFF. CDR3 sequence (DNA): TGTGCCAGCACTTTAGGGACCCTGGCTGAAGCTTTCTTT.

This clone appeared a single time. The chain couples TRBV5-6 to TRBJ2-7, with 11 nucleotides matching TRBD1. After removal of 4 bases from V and 9 bases from J, the junction contained 12 bases not matched to a gene. This CDR3 region has 15 residues. Per the germline V gene, CDR1 is SGHDT and CDR2 is YYEEEE. CDR3 residues: CASSNRDRGWEGQYF. The DNA for the CDR3 is TGTGCCAGCAGCAACCGGGACAGGGGGTGGGAAGGGCAGTACTTC.

V gene TRBV6-5 combines with J gene TRBJ1-2; 11 nucleotides match TRBD1. J was trimmed by 4 bases and V by 4 bases; bases with no gene match: 5. The CDR3 runs to 15 residues. The germline CDR1 and CDR2 sequences are MNHEY and SVGAGI. The CDR3 reads CASSLDRGLFYGYTF. Written as DNA, the CDR3 is TGTGCCAGCAGTTTGGACAGGGGGCTATTCTATGGCTACACCTTC.

CDR3 sequence reads: CASNPSLVNTEAFF. CDR3 nucleotide sequence: TGTGCCAGCAATCCTAGCCTGGTGAACACTGAAGCTTTCTTT. The gene calls are TRBV2 and TRBJ1-1; D is unresolved. This CDR3 has 14 amino acids. The V and J ends lost 7 bases and 0 bases respectively, with 12 bases between them. CDR1 and CDR2 (germline): SNHLY, FYNNEI.

This sequence joins TRBV6-6 and TRBJ1-1, with 10 bases matching TRBD1. The CDR3 covers 16 residues. After removal of 2 bases from V and 7 bases from J, the junction contained 10 bases not matched to a gene. The germline gives CDR1 MNHNY, CDR2 SVGAGI (reference sequence). The CDR3 DNA reads TGTGCCAGCAGTTACCCCCCTGACAGGGGGCTATATGAAGCTTTCTTT. This encodes CASSYPPDRGLYEAFF.

The chain uses TRBV18 and TRBJ2-7, with 7 bases identical to TRBD1. CDR1 is KGHSH and CDR2 is LQKENI in the germline V gene. J lost 2 bases, V lost 3 bases, and 7 bases had no gene match. This CDR3 spans 15 amino acids. The CDR3 bases are TGTGCCAGCTCACCCTTAGAACAGGGGACCTACGAGCAGTACTTC. Residues: CASSPLEQGTYEQYF.

The chain recombines TRBV2 with TRBJ2-5, with TRBD1 identical over 7 bases. The CDR3 covers 13 residues. CDR1 SNHLY and CDR2 FYNNEI come from the germline V gene. Germline trimming cut 4 bases from V and 2 bases from J; bases unmatched to any gene: 1. This CDR3 is CASSVRGQETQYF. DNA of the CDR3: TGTGCCAGCAGTGTCAGGGGGCAAGAGACCCAGTACTTC.

This clone was picked up one time. This chain uses TRBV5-8 with TRBJ2-7; no clear D gene. Trimming left V 1 base short and J 0 bases short, with 14 bases between. Germline CDR1 and CDR2: SGHTS and YDEGEE. This CDR3 has 16 amino acids. In DNA, the CDR3 is TGTGCCAGCAGCTTGATTTTTGGCATCTCCTCCTACGAGCAGTACTTC. Translating gives CASSLIFGISSYEQYF.